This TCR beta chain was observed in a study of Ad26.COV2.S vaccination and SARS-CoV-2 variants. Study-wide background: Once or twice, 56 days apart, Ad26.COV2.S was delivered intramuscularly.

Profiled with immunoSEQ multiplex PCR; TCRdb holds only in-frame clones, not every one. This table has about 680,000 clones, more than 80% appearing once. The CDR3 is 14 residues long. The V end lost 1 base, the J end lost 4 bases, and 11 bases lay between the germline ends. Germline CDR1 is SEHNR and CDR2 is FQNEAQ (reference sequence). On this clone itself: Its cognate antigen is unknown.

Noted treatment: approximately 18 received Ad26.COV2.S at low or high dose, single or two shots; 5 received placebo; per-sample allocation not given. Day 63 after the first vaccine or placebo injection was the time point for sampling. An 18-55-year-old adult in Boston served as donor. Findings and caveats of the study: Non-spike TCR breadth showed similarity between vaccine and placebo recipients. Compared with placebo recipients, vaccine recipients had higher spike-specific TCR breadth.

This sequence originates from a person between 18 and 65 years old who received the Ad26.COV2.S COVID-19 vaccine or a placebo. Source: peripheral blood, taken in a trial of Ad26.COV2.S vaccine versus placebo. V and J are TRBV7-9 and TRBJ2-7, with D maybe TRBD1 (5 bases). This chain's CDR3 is CASSLDAGKYEQYF. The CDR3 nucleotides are TGTGCCAGCAGCTTAGATGCAGGGAAGTACGAGCAGTACTTC.